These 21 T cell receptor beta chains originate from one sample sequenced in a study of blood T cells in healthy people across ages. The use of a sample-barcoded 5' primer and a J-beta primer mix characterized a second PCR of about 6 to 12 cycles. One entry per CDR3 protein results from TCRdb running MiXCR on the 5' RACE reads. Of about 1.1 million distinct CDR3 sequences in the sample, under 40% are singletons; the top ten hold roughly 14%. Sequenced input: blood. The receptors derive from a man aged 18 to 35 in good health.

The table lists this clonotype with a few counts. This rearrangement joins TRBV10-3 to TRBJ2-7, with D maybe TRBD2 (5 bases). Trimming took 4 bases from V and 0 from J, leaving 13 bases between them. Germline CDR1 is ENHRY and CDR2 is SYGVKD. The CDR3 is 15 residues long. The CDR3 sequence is CAISGGLRDSYEQYF. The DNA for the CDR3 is TGTGCCATCAGTGGCGGTCTCCGGGACTCCTACGAGCAGTACTTC.

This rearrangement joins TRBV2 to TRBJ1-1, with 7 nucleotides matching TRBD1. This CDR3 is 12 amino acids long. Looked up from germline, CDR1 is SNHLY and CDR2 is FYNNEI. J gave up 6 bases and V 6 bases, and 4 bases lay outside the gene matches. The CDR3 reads CASSRGEAEAFF. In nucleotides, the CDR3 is TGTGCCAGCAGCAGGGGGGAGGCTGAAGCTTTCTTT. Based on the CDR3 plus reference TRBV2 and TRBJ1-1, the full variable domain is EPEVTQTPSHQVTQMGQEVILRCVPISNHLYFYWYRQILGQKVEFLVSFYNNEISEKSEIFDDQFSVERPDGSNFTLKIRSTKLEDSAMYFCASSRGEAEAFFGQGTRLTVV.

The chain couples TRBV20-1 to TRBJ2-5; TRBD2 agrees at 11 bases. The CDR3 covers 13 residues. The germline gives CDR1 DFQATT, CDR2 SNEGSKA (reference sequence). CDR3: CIVGTSGTETQYF. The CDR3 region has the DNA TGCATCGTTGGGACTAGCGGTACAGAGACCCAGTACTTC.

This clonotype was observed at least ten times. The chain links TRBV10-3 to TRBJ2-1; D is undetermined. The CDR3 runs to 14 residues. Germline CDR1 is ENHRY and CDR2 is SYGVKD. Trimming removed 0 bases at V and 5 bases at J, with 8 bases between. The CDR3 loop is CAISESEKDNEQFF. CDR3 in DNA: TGTGCCATCAGTGAGTCTGAAAAGGACAATGAGCAGTTCTTC.

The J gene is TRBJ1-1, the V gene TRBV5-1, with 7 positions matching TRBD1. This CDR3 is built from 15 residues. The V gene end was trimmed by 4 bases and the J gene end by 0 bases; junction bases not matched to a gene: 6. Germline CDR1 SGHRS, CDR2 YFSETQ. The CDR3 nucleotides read TGCGCCAGCAGCAAGGAGGGGGCTATGAACACTGAAGCTTTCTTT. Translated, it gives CASSKEGAMNTEAFF.

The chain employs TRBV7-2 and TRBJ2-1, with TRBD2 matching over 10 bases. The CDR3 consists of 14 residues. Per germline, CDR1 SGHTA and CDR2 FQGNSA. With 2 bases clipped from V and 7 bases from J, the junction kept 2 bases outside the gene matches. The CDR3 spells CASSLSGGANEQFF. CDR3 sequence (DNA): TGTGCCAGCAGCTTAAGCGGGGGGGCAAATGAGCAGTTCTTC.

The CDR3 loop is CSVGTGIGGGYTF. In DNA, the CDR3 is TGCAGCGTTGGGACAGGGATTGGAGGTGGCTACACCTTC. The chain links TRBV29-1 to TRBJ1-2; 8 bases match TRBD1. The CDR3 is 13 residues long. CDR1 is SQVTM and CDR2 is ANQGSEA in the germline V gene. After removal of 4 bases from V and 7 bases from J, the junction contained 8 bases not matched to a gene.

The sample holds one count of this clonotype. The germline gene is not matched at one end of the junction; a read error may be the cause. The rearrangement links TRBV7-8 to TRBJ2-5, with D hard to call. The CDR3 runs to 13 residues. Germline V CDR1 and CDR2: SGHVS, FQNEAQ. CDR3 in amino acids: CTSSLGLQETQYF. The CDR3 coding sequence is TGTACCAGCAGCCTCGGTCTTCAAGAGACCCAGTACTTC.

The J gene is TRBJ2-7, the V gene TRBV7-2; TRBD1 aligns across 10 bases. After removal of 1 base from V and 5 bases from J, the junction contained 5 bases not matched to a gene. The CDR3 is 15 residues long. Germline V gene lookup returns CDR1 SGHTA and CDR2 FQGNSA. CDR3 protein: CASSLGTGGRNEQYF. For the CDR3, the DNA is TGTGCCAGCAGCTTAGGGACAGGGGGAAGGAACGAGCAGTACTTC.

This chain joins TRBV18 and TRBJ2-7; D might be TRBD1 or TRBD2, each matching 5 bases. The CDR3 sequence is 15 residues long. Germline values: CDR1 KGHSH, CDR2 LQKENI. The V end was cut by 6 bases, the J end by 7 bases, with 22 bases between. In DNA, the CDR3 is TGTGCCAGCTCCCCCCTTGGGGGTGATTACAATGAGCAGTACTTC. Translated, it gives CASSPLGGDYNEQYF. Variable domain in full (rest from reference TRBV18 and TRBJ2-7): NAGVMQNPRHLVRRRGQEARLRCSPMKGHSHVYWYRQLPEEGLKFMVYLQKENIIDESGMPKERFSAEFPKEGPSILRIQQVVRGDSAAYFCASSPLGGDYNEQYFGPGTRLTVT.

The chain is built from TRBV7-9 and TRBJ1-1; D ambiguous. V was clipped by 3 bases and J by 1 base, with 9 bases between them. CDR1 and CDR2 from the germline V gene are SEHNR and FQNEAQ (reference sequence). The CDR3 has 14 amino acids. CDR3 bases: TGTGCCAGCAGCTTTTGTAGGAGGAACACTGAAGCTTTCTTT. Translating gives CASSFCRRNTEAFF.

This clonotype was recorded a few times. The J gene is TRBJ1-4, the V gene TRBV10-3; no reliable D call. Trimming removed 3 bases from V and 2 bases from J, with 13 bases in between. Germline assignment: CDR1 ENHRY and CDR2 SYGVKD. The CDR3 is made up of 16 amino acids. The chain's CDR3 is CAISDQTVRTNEKLFF. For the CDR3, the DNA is TGTGCCATCAGTGACCAAACGGTACGGACTAATGAAAAACTGTTTTTT.

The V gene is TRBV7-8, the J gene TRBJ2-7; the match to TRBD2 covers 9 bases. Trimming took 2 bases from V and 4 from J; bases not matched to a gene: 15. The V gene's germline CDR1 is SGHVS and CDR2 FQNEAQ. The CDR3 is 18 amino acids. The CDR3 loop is CASSLQVIKRGVLYEQYF. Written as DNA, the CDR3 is TGTGCCAGCAGCTTACAGGTTATCAAGCGGGGGGTCCTATACGAGCAGTACTTC.

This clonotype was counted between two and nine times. The CDR3 sequence: CASSSLRGPNTEAFF. The CDR3, as DNA: TGTGCCAGCAGCTCCCTTCGGGGCCCGAACACTGAAGCTTTCTTT. The chain employs TRBV7-9 and TRBJ1-1; a possible D gene is TRBD1 (5 bases). This CDR3 spans 15 amino acids. V was trimmed by 4 bases and J by 1 base, leaving 13 bases between them. From germline, CDR1 is SEHNR and CDR2 FQNEAQ (reference sequence).

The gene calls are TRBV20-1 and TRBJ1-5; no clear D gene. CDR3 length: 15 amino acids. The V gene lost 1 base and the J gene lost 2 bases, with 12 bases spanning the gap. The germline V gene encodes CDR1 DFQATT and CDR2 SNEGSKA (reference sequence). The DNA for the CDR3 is TGCAGTGCTAGAGTTGGGAACACGGGCAATCAGCCCCAGCATTTT. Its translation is CSARVGNTGNQPQHF.

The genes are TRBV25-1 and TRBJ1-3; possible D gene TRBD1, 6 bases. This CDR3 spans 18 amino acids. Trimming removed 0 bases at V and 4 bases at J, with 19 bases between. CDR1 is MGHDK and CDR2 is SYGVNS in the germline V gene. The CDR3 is CASSEYLGHPSQGNTIYF. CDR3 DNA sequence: TGTGCCAGCAGTGAATATTTGGGACATCCTTCACAGGGAAACACCATATATTTT.

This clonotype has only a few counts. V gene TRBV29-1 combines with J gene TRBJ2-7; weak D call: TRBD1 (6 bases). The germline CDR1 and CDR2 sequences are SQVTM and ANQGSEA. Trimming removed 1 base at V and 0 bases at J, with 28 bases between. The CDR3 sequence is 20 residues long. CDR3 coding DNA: TGCAGCGTTGAAGGTCGGGTAGGTAGCAGGGGTTGGGGAGCCTCCTACGAGCAGTACTTC. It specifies CSVEGRVGSRGWGASYEQYF.

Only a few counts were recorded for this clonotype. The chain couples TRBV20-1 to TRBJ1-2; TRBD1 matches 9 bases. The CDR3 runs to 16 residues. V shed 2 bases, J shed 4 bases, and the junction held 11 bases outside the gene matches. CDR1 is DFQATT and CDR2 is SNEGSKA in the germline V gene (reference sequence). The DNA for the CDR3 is TGCAGTGCTAGATCGGGACAGGGAGGAGTGAGCTATGGCTACACCTTC. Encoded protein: CSARSGQGGVSYGYTF.

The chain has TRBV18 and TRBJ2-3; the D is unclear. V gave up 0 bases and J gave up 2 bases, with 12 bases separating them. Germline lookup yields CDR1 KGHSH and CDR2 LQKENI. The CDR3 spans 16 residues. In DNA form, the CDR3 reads TGTGCCAGCTCACCACCGAGCGTCGACTCCACAGATACGCAGTATTTT. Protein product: CASSPPSVDSTDTQYF.

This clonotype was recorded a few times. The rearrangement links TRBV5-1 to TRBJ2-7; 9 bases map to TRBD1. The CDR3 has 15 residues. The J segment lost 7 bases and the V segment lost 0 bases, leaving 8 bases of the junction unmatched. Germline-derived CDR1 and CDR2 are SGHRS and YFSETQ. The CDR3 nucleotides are TGCGCCAGCAGCTTGGAGGGGACAGGGTTAGCAGAGCAGTACTTC. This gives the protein CASSLEGTGLAEQYF.

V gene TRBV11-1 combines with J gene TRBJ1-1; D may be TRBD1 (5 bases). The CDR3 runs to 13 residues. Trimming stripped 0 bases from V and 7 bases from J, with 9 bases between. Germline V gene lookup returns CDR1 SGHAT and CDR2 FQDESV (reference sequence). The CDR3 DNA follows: TGTGCCAGCAGCTTAGCGGGGGGTGATGAAGCTTTCTTT. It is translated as CASSLAGGDEAFF.